This T cell receptor (beta chain) was recorded in a study of blood T cell repertoires in COVID-19. Study as a whole: T cells, B-cell-depleted T cells, or PBMCs provided the cDNA or gDNA that served as material.

In the study's own analysis: For nucleated cells, counts were estimated from reference gene primer amplification. The repertoire was sequenced with immunoSEQ multiplex PCR; TCRdb's copy has only in-frame clones and lacks some. V and J calls and clone size come straight from that table; D and trimming were deduced from the DNA. Of approximately 200,000 clones in the sample, approximately 81% were seen once. CDR1 is LGHDT and CDR2 is YNNKEL in the germline V gene (reference sequence). The length of the CDR3 is 16 residues. V lost 4 bases and J lost 7, with 23 bases in between. Patients at the Seattle site were enrolled during active infection and followed longitudinally.

The V and J genes are TRBV3-1 (or the pseudogene TRBV3-2) and TRBJ2-7, with a weak D call TRBD1 (6 bases). The receptor was isolated from a person between 65 and 79 years old with COVID-19, enrolled during active disease. The specimen was peripheral blood. The DNA of the CDR3 is TGTGCCAGCAGCCGATTTGGGGGCAGGGCCCTAGGGGAGCAGTACTTC. Translation: CASSRFGGRALGEQYF.